This T cell receptor beta chain was retrieved from a study of blood T cell repertoires in COVID-19. Study summary: PBMCs, B-cell-depleted T cells, or T cells were the source of the cDNA or gDNA that made up the material.

The CDR3 spans 12 residues. V lost 3 bases to trimming and J lost 9 bases, with 13 bases between them. Germline V gives CDR1 SGHKS, CDR2 YYEKEE (reference sequence). Patients at the Seattle site were enrolled during active infection and followed longitudinally. Original analysis: Nucleated cell counts were estimated from reference gene primer amplification. Assay: immunoSEQ multiplex PCR; the TCRdb copy retains only in-frame clones and omits some. The V and J calls and clone size come from that table; D and trimming were worked out from the DNA. Of approximately 250,000 clones listed, 75% to 85% were seen once; the top ten hold roughly 5.3%.

The sequencing input was peripheral blood. The clonotype originates from a middle-aged man with COVID-19, enrolled during active disease. This rearrangement joins TRBV5-5 to TRBJ2-7; no firm D call. CDR3 loop: CASSSRVSGQYF. The CDR3 DNA reads TGTGCCAGCAGCTCCCGGGTGTCGGGGCAGTACTTC.